The 7 T cell receptor beta chains presented below share a single source sample, sequenced in a study of T cells in Graves' hyperthyroidism and ophthalmopathy. Researchers amplified the TCR beta CDR3 regions from RNA transcripts. First-round RT-PCR with HTBI primers amplified the TCR CDR3 region. TCRdb used MiXCR to reprocess the multiplex PCR reads, holding one entry per CDR3 protein. There are around 660,000 distinct CDR3 sequences in the sample; 45% occur only once, and 7% to 7.5% lies in the top ten. The sample was peripheral blood or thyroid tissue (not recorded which). The source is an adult man with Graves' disease, either hyperthyroidism or ophthalmopathy (not recorded which).

This clonotype was observed many times. V is TRBV29-1 and J is TRBJ2-7; TRBD2 matches 7 bases. The germline V gene has CDR1 SQVTM and CDR2 ANQGSEA. There are 14 residues in the CDR3. With 2 bases clipped from V and 4 bases from J, the junction kept 8 bases outside the gene matches. For the CDR3, the DNA is TGCAGCGTTGAATCGGGCGGGAGAGGATACGAGCAGTACTTC. This codes for CSVESGGRGYEQYF.

The rearrangement uses TRBV29-1 and TRBJ1-2; 10 nucleotides agree with TRBD1. The CDR3 covers 14 residues. Trimming at V came to 4 bases and at J to 4 bases, leaving 6 bases not matched to a gene. The germline CDR1 and CDR2 sequences are SQVTM and ANQGSEA. CDR3 sequence: CSVAKRDRGYGYTF. CDR3 sequence (DNA): TGCAGCGTTGCTAAACGGGACAGGGGCTATGGCTACACCTTC.

The chain uses TRBV25-1 and TRBJ1-1; D not certain. Germline CDR1 is MGHDK and CDR2 is SYGVNS. There are 19 residues in the CDR3. The germline V and J ends were trimmed by 4 bases and 4 bases, with 28 bases remaining between them. CDR3 in DNA: TGTGCCAGCAGTGCCACCACTCGCCAGGTGGACCTTTTTGGCACTGAAGCTTTCTTT. Encoded protein: CASSATTRQVDLFGTEAFF.

This clonotype was picked up a small number of times. The V gene is TRBV20-1, the J gene TRBJ2-7; 9 nucleotides match TRBD1. CDR1 is DFQATT, CDR2 SNEGSKA, per germline (reference sequence). CDR3 length: 12 residues. V shed 6 bases, J shed 6 bases, and the junction held 6 bases outside the gene matches. The CDR3 DNA reads as TGCAGTGCGCCGACAGGGGGGGGCGAGCAGTACTTC. Translating it yields CSAPTGGGEQYF.

This clonotype was observed at least ten times. The chain couples TRBV7-9 to TRBJ2-7, with TRBD1 matching over 11 bases. Trimming removed 5 bases from V and 5 bases from J; junction bases left unmatched: 8. The CDR3 is 15 amino acids. CDR1 is SEHNR, CDR2 FQNEAQ, per germline (reference sequence). CDR3 DNA: TGTGCCAGCAGCCGCAGCGGACAGGGGGCTGACGAGCAGTACTTC. It is translated as CASSRSGQGADEQYF.

With regard to this clonotype: Just one base apart from a much larger clone, this may be a read error. The rearrangement uses TRBV7-9 and TRBJ2-5; D is uncertain. V was clipped by 1 base and J by 5 bases, with 11 bases between them. Germline V gives CDR1 SEHNR, CDR2 FQNEAQ (reference sequence). This CDR3 comprises 14 residues. The CDR3 DNA reads as TGTGCCAGCAGCTTAGGTCTGGGCTTCGAGACCCAGTACTTC. Amino acid sequence: CASSLGLGFETQYF.

Turning to this clonotype: One end of the junction does not line up with germline, which may come from a read error. The chain links TRBV19 to TRBJ1-3; D remains ambiguous. Germline assignment: CDR1 LNHDA and CDR2 SQIVND (reference sequence). The CDR3 length is 14 residues. As DNA, the CDR3 is TGTGCCATTAGTATCGGCGGGGTTGGAAACACCATATATTTT. The encoded protein is CAISIGGVGNTIYF.